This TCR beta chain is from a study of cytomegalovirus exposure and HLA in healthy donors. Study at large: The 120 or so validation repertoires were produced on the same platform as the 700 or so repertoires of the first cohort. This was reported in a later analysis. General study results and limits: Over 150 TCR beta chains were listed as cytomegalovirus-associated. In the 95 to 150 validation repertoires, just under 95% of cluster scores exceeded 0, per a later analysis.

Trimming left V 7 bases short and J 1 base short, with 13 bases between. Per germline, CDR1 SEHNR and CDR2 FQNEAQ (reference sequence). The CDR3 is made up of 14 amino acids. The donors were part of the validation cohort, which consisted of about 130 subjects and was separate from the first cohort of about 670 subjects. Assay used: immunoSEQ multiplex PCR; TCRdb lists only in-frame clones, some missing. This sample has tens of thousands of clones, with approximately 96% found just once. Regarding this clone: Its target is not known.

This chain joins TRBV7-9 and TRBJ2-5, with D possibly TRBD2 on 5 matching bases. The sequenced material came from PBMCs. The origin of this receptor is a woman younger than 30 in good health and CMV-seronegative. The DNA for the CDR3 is TGTGCCAGCATCCCGAGGGCGAGCCAAGAGACCCAGTACTTC. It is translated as CASIPRASQETQYF.